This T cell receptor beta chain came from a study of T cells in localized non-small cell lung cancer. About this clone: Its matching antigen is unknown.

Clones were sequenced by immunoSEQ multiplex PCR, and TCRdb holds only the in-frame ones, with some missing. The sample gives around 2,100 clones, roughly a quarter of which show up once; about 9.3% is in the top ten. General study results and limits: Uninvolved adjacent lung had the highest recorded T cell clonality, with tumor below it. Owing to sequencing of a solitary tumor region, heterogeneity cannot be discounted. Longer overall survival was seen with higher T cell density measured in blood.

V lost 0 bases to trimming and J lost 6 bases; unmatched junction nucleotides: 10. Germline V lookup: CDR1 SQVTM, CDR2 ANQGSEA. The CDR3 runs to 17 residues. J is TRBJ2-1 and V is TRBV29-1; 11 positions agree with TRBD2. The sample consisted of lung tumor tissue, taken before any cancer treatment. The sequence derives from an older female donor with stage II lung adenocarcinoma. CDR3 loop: CSVEDSLGSGRANEQFF. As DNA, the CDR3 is TGCAGCGTTGAAGATTCCCTTGGTAGCGGGAGGGCCAATGAGCAGTTCTTC.